This T cell receptor beta chain originates from a study of tumor-infiltrating lymphocytes in localized non-small cell lung cancer. Background on the study: The cohort mixed smokers and never-smokers, several histologies, and some post-neoadjuvant-chemotherapy samples. Each patient gave resected tumor and non-adjacent uninvolved lung tissue. Study results and limitations: Different pieces of the same tissue were used for each assay. TCRbeta sequencing showed higher T cell infiltration in tumors than uninvolved lung.

This clone was detected a few times. What it recognizes is unknown. The repertoire was sequenced with immunoSEQ multiplex PCR; TCRdb's copy has only in-frame clones and lacks some. The table includes 5,500 to 7,500 clones, around two thirds detected once. Sequencing input: uninvolved lung tissue not adjacent to the tumor. The receptor was isolated from a human donor with non-small cell lung cancer.

The CDR3 reads CASSWDWNSGELFF. The CDR3 nucleotides are TGCGCCAGCAGCTGGGACTGGAATTCCGGGGAGCTGTTTTTT. V is TRBV5-1 and J is TRBJ2-2, with D maybe TRBD2 (6 bases). This CDR3 spans 14 amino acids. V shed 3 bases and J shed 6 bases, with 12 bases lying between them. The germline V gene encodes CDR1 SGHRS and CDR2 YFSETQ.